This T cell receptor (beta chain) originates from a study of CD8 T cells in Susac syndrome. Study-wide results and caveats: By the study's own acknowledgment, its TCR sequencing and HLA analysis included relatively few individuals.

Roughly 0.45 to 1 ug RNA was reverse transcribed with random hexamers. From the immunoSEQ multiplex PCR reads, TCRdb called clonotypes with MiXCR, one entry per CDR3 protein. The top ten hold roughly 0.1% of the sample, which has 170,000 or so distinct CDR3 sequences, approximately 93% seen once. Comments on this clonotype: Its antigen is as yet unknown.

The receptor comes from a human donor with multiple sclerosis. What was sequenced was CD4+ T cells from PBMCs.

This CDR3 reads CASRPEDRGRQETQYF. CDR3 sequence (DNA): TGTGCCAGCAGGCCTGAAGACAGGGGGCGGCAAGAGACCCAGTACTTC. V is TRBV28 and J is TRBJ2-5, with TRBD1 identical over 10 bases. The germline CDR1 and CDR2 sequences are MDHEN and SYDVKM. The CDR3 totals 16 residues. V lost 6 bases to trimming and J lost 2 bases; unmatched junction nucleotides: 9. Variable domain in full (rest from reference TRBV28 and TRBJ2-5): DVKVTQSSRYLVKRTGEKVFLECVQDMDHENMFWYRQDPGLGLRLIYFSYDVKMKEKGDIPEGYSVSREKKERFSLILESASTNQTSMYLCASRPEDRGRQETQYFGPGTRLLVL.